The source of this T cell receptor beta chain is a study of cytomegalovirus exposure and HLA in healthy donors. Germline values: CDR1 MNHEY, CDR2 SVGAGI. V shed 6 bases and J shed 4 bases, with 12 bases lying between them. The CDR3 extends over 13 amino acids. The study, taken as a whole, reports: A later analysis found that most CMV-associated TCR beta chains appeared HLA-restricted. Both high specificity and high sensitivity reportedly marked the classifier's diagnosis of cytomegalovirus status.

PCR was performed using 60 Vbeta and 13 Jbeta primers. TCRdb's table, derived via immunoSEQ multiplex PCR, lists solely in-frame clones and lacks some. The sample carries tens of thousands of clones, roughly 79% recorded once. In its sample, this clone was seen a few times. Its antigen is currently unknown. This TCR derives from a male donor in good health and CMV-seropositive. The chain links TRBV6-5 to TRBJ1-1; D possibly corresponds to TRBD1 (5 bases). Sequenced input: PBMCs. The CDR3 reads CASRDGGGTEAFF. CDR3 bases: TGTGCCAGCAGGGACGGGGGAGGCACTGAAGCTTTCTTT.